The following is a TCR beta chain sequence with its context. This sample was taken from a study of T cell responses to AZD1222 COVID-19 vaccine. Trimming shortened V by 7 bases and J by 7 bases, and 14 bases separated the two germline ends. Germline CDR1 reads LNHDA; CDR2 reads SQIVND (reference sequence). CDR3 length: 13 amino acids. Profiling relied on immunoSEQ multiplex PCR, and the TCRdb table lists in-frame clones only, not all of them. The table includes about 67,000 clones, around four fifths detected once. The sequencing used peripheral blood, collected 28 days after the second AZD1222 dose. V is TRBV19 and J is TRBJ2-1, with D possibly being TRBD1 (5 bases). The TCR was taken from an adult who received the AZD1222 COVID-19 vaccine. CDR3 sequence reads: CASNPRGRNEQFF. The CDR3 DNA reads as TGTGCCAGTAACCCTAGGGGTAGGAATGAGCAGTTCTTC.